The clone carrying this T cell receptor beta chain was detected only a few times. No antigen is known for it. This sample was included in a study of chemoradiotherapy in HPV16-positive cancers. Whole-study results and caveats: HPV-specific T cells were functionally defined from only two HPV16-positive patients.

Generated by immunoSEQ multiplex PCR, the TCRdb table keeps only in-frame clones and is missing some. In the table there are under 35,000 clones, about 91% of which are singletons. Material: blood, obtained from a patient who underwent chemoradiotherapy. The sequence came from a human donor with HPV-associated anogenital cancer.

The CDR3, as DNA: TGTGCCAGCAGAGCCGGGGGGGGTGACTACGAGCAGTACTTC. This sequence encodes CASRAGGGDYEQYF. The V call is TRBV28, the J call TRBJ2-7, with 8 bases aligning to TRBD2. Germline values: CDR1 MDHEN, CDR2 SYDVKM. The CDR3 loop spans 14 amino acids. V was clipped by 6 bases and J by 3 bases; unmatched bases: 7.